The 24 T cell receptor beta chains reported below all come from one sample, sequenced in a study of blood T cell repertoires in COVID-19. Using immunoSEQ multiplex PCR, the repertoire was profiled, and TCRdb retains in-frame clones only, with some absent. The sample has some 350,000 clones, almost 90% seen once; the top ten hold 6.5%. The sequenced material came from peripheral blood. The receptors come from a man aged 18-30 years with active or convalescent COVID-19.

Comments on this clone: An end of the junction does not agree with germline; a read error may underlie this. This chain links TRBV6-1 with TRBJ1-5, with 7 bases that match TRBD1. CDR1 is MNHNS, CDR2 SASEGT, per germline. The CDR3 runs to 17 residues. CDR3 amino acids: CASREGGAVFGNQPQHF. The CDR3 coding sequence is TGTGCCAGCAGGGAAGGGGGCGCGGTGTTCGGCAATCAGCCCCAGCATTTT.

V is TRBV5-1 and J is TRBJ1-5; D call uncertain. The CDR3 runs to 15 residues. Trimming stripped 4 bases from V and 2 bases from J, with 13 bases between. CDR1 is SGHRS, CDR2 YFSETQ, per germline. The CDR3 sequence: CASSPGLSGNQPQHF. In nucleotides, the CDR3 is TGCGCCAGCAGCCCGGGTCTGAGTGGCAATCAGCCCCAGCATTTT.

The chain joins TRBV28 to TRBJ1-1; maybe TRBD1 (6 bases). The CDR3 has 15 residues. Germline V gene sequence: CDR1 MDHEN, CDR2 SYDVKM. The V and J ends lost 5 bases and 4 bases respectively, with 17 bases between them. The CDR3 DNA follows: TGTGCCAGCAGTCGATCGGGACACGGCGGCACTGAAGCTTTCTTT. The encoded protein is CASSRSGHGGTEAFF.

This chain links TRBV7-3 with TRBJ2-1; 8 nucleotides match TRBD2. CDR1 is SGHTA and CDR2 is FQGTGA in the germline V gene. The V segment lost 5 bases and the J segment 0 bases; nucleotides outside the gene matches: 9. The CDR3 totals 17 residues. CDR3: CASSLRPGGASYNEQFF. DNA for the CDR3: TGTGCCAGCAGCCTTAGGCCCGGGGGGGCCTCCTACAATGAGCAGTTCTTC.

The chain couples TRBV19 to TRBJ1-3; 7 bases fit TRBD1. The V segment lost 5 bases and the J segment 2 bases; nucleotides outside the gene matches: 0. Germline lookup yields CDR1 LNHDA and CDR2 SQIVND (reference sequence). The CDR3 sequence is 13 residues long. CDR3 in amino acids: CASSGTAGNTIYF. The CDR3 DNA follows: TGTGCCAGTAGTGGGACAGCTGGAAACACCATATATTTT.

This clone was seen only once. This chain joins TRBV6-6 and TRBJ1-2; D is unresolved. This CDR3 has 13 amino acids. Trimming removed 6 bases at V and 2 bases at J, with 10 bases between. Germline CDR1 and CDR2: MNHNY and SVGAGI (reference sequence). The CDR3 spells CASRPAGNYGYTF. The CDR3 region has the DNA TGTGCCAGCAGGCCCGCCGGGAACTATGGCTACACCTTC.

CDR3 region: CASSQDRTSGHNEQFF. The CDR3, as DNA: TGCGCCAGCAGCCAAGATCGGACTAGCGGGCACAATGAGCAGTTCTTC. The rearrangement joins TRBV4-1 to TRBJ2-1, with 11 bases matching TRBD2. After removal of 0 bases from V and 5 bases from J, the junction contained 3 bases not matched to a gene. The germline CDR1 and CDR2 sequences are MGHRA and YSYEKL. The length of the CDR3 is 16 residues.

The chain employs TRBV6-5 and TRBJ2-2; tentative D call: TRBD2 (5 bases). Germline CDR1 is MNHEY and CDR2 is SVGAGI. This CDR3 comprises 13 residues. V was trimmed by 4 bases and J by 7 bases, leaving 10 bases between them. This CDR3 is CASSFGAGGELFF. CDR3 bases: TGTGCCAGCAGTTTCGGCGCGGGCGGGGAGCTGTTTTTT.

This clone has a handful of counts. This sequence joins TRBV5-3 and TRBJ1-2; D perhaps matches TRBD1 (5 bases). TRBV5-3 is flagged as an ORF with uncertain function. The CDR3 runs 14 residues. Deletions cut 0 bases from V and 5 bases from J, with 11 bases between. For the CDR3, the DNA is TGTGCCAGAAGCTTGGACAGGACGCAATATGGCTACACCTTC. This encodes CARSLDRTQYGYTF.

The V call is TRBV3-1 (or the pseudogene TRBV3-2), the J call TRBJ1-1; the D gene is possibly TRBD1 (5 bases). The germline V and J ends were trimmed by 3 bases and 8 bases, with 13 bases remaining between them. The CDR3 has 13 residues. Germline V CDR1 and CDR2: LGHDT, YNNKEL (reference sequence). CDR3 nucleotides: TGTGCCAGCAGCCATTATCAGGCAGGGGAAGCTTTCTTT. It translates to CASSHYQAGEAFF.

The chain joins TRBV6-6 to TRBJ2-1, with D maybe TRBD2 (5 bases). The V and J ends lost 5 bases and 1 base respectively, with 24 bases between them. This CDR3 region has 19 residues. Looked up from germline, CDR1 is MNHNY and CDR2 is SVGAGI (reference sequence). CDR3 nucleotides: TGTGCCAGCAGTCCTCGAAGCGGTGCTGGAGCCAGGTCCTACAATGAGCAGTTCTTC. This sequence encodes CASSPRSGAGARSYNEQFF.

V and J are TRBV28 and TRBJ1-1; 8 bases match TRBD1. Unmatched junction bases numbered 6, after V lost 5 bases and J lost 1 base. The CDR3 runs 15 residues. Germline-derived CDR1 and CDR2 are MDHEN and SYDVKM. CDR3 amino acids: CASSLAGTGNTEAFF. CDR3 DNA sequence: TGTGCCAGCAGTCTAGCCGGGACAGGGAACACTGAAGCTTTCTTT.

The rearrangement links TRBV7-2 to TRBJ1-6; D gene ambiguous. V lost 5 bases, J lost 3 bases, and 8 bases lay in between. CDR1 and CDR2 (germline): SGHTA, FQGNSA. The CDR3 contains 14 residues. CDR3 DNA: TGTGCCAGCAGCCTGCGGGGCTATAATTCACCCCTCCACTTT. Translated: CASSLRGYNSPLHF.

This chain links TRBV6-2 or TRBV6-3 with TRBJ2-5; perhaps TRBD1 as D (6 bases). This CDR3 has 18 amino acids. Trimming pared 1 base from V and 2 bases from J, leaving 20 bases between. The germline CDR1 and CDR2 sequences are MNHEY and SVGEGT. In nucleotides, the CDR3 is TGTGCCAGCAGTTACTTTTACAGGGAATTGACTATTCAAGAGACCCAGTACTTC. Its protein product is CASSYFYRELTIQETQYF.

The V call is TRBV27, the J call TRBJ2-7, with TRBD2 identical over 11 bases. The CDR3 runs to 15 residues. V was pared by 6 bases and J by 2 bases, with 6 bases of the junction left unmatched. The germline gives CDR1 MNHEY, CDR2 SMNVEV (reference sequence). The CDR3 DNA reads TGTGCCAGCAGCCGTACTAGCGGGAGTACCTACGAGCAGTACTTC. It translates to CASSRTSGSTYEQYF.

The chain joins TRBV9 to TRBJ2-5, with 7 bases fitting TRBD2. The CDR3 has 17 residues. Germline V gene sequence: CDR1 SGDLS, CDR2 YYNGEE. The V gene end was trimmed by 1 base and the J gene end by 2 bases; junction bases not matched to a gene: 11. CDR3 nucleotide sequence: TGTGCCAGCAGCGTACCAGAAAGTGGGGGGGGACAAGAGACCCAGTACTTC. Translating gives CASSVPESGGGQETQYF. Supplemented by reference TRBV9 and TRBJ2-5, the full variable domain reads DSGVTQTPKHLITATGQRVTLRCSPRSGDLSVYWYQQSLDQGLQFLIQYYNGEERAKGNILERFSAQQFPDLHSELNLSSLELGDSALYFCASSVPESGGGQETQYFGPGTRLLVL.

The CDR3: CASSRQPGQGRYNEQFF. CDR3 coding DNA: TGTGCCAGCAGCCGTCAACCGGGACAGGGGAGGTACAATGAGCAGTTCTTC. The V call is TRBV7-3, the J call TRBJ2-1; 10 nucleotides agree with TRBD1. CDR1 and CDR2 (germline): SGHTA, FQGTGA. There are 17 residues in the CDR3. The junction had 11 bases not matched to a gene; V was cut back by 5 bases and J by 4 bases.

Here the CDR3 DNA reads TGTGCCAGCAGTTACGGTCCAGGGGAGTGGGGACAAGAGACCCAGTACTTC. This translates into CASSYGPGEWGQETQYF. The chain combines TRBV6-2 or TRBV6-3 with TRBJ2-5; D is possibly TRBD1 (6 bases). In germline, CDR1 is MNHEY, CDR2 SVGEGT. The V gene lost 2 bases and the J gene lost 2 bases, with 18 bases spanning the gap. CDR3 length: 17 amino acids.

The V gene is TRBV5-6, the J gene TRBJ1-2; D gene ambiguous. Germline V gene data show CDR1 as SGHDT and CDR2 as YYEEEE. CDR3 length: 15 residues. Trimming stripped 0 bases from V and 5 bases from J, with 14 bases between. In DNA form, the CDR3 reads TGTGCCAGCAGCTTGGATCGGGGTATCGGTTATGGCTACACCTTC. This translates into CASSLDRGIGYGYTF.

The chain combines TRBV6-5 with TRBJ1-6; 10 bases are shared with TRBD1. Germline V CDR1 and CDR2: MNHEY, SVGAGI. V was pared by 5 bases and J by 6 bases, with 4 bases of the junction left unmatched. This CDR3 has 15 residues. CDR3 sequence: CASSRRDRGNSPLHF. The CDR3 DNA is TGTGCCAGCAGTAGGCGGGACAGGGGTAATTCACCCCTCCACTTT.

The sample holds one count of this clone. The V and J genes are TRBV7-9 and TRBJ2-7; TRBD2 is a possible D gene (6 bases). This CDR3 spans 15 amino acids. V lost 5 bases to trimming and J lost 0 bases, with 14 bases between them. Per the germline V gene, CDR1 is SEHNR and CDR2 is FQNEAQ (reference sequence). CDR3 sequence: CASSPPSSGSYEQYF. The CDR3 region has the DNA TGTGCCAGCAGCCCGCCGAGTAGCGGCTCCTACGAGCAGTACTTC.

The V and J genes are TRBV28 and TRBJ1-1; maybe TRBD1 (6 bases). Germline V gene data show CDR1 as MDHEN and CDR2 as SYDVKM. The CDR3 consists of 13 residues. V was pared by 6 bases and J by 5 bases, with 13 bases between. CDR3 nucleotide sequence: TGTGCCAGCAGGGGGACATTTTGGACTGAAGCTTTCTTT. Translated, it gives CASRGTFWTEAFF.

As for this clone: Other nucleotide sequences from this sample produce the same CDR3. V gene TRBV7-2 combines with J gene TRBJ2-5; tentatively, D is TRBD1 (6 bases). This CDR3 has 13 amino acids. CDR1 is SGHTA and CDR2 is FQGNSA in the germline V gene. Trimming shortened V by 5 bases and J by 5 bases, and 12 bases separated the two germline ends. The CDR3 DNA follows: TGTGCCAGCAGCCTCAGGGGTAGGGAGACCCAGTACTTC. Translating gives CASSLRGRETQYF.

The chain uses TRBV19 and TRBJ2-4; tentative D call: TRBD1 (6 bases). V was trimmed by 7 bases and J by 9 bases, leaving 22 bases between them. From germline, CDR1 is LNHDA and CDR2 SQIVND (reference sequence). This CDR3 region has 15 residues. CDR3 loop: CASTQLQGKTSIQYF. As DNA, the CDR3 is TGTGCCAGTACCCAATTACAGGGTAAAACAAGCATTCAGTACTTC.